Below are 7 T cell receptor beta chains sequenced from a single sample in a study of shared T cell receptors in the human thymus (dated by TCRdb to the early 2020s). Receptor libraries were prepared by the immunoSEQ multiplex PCR assay. This is the immuneACCESS table as TCRdb keeps it, with only in-frame sequences that have V and J called. A part of the clones is gone; compared with another copy, unresolved V genes explain less than half, and the rest is unexplained. The sample data list over 450,000 clones, and approximately 78% of these were observed just once. Around 0.013% of the sample is held by the ten biggest clonotypes. This sample also belongs to another study, concerning human thymus T cells.

Sequencing was performed on thymocytes. The receptors originated from a boy in the first two years of life with a congenital heart defect. Donor details come from another sample of the same person, matched by shared clones.

This chain uses TRBV21-1 with TRBJ2-7; the DNA was not compared with TRBD2, the D call given in the table. TRBV21-1 is termed a pseudogene. This CDR3 has 13 amino acids. This chain's CDR3 is CASSKRNPYEQYF. The DNA of the CDR3 is TGTGCCAGCAGCAAGCGGAATCCCTACGAGCAGTACTTC.

CDR3 DNA: TGTGCCAGCAGCGTAGGAGTTGAGGGACTAGCCGCATACGAGCAGTACTTC. Translated, it gives CASSVGVEGLAAYEQYF. The chain has TRBV9 and TRBJ2-7; 9 bases map to TRBD2. This CDR3 is 17 amino acids long. V lost 0 bases to trimming and J lost 4 bases; unmatched junction nucleotides: 11. Per germline, CDR1 SGDLS and CDR2 YYNGEE.

This chain joins TRBV21-1 and TRBJ2-7; TRBD1 reflects the table's D call only, with no check against the DNA. TRBV21-1 is labeled a pseudogene. The CDR3 runs 15 residues. The CDR3, as DNA: TGTGCCAGCAGCAGGGGACAAATCCTTTCCTACGAGCAGTACTTC. Translated, it gives CASSRGQILSYEQYF.

This sequence joins TRBV11-2 and TRBJ2-5, with D perhaps matching TRBD2 (6 bases). Germline assignment: CDR1 SGHAT and CDR2 FQNNGV. CDR3 size: 14 residues. The V and J ends lost 1 base and 4 bases respectively, with 10 bases between them. CDR3 in DNA: TGTGCCAGCAGCTTAGGCGGGGACCGAGAGACCCAGTACTTC. Residues: CASSLGGDRETQYF.

The chain is built from TRBV5-6 and TRBJ2-7; 9 positions agree with TRBD2. This CDR3 has 15 residues. V lost 0 bases, J lost 3 bases, and 4 bases stayed unmatched. CDR1 is SGHDT, CDR2 YYEEEE, per germline. CDR3 in amino acids: CASSLAGSGSYEQYF. CDR3 nucleotide sequence: TGTGCCAGCAGCTTGGCCGGTAGCGGGAGCTACGAGCAGTACTTC.

As regards this clone: Relative to the germline gene, one junction end is altered; a read error may explain this. CDR3 sequence: CASSEFSSGSTDTRYF. The CDR3 region has the DNA TGTGCCAGCAGTGAATTTAGTAGCGGGAGCACAGATACGCGGTATTTT. This chain joins TRBV25-1 and TRBJ2-3, with 9 bases identical to TRBD2. Germline CDR1 reads MGHDK; CDR2 reads SYGVNS. The CDR3 consists of 16 residues.

The V call is TRBV5-5, the J call TRBJ1-3; 9 bases are shared with TRBD1. The CDR3 loop spans 15 amino acids. Germline values: CDR1 SGHKS, CDR2 YYEKEE (reference sequence). Trimming at V came to 0 bases and at J to 4 bases, leaving 2 bases not matched to a gene. The CDR3 region is CASSLGTGAGNTIYF. The CDR3 bases are TGTGCCAGCAGCTTGGGGACAGGGGCAGGAAACACCATATATTTT.